This TCR beta chain stems from a study of molecular identifiers for immune sequencing clone quantification. A remark on this clonotype: Its antigen is not known.

CD8+CD4-CCR7+CD45RA+ sorting gave the naive CD8 T cells. Regarding the study as a whole: In CMV-specific effectors, clones above 20 copies held over 99% of molecules; naive, under 1%. Clone sizes could be underestimated for highly expanded clones when identical TCR molecules share a barcode.

Preparation of the bulk TCR libraries relied on previously described methods and listed TCR primers. One entry per CDR3 protein, called by TCRdb with MiXCR from the PCR reads. The sample consists of approximately 100,000 distinct CDR3 sequences, roughly 34% of them appearing once. The CDR3 length is 16 residues. Germline values: CDR1 MNHNY, CDR2 SVGAGI (reference sequence). With 5 bases clipped from V and 5 bases from J, the junction kept 6 bases outside the gene matches. The sequence came from a human donor in good health. Some libraries in this study had Jurkat cell RNA spiked in. Sequencing was performed on naive CD8+ T cells from blood, with Jurkat cell RNA spiked in. Subset here: FACS-sorted CD8+CD4-CCR7+CD45RA+ naive T cells. The V and J genes are TRBV6-6 and TRBJ2-3, with 14 bases identical to TRBD2. The CDR3 coding sequence is TGTGCCAGCAGTGAGGGACTAGCGGGAGTTGGAGATACGCAGTATTTT. Translated: CASSEGLAGVGDTQYF.